This entry concerns a single TCR beta chain. This specimen comes from a study of blood T cell repertoires in COVID-19. Study summary: COVID-19 samples collected from the United States, Italy and Spain covered acute and convalescent phases. The cDNA or gDNA used as material had been derived from T cells, B-cell-depleted T cells, or PBMCs.

Repertoires were generated with immunoSEQ multiplex PCR, while TCRdb's copy carries only in-frame clones and drops some. The sample comprises around 67,000 clones, approximately 82% of which are singletons, and roughly 5.4% rests with the top ten. CDR3 length equals 13 residues. CDR1 is MNHEY, CDR2 SVGAGI, per germline. The V gene lost 2 bases and the J gene lost 8 bases, with 12 bases spanning the gap. The J gene is TRBJ1-2, the V gene TRBV6-5; no definite D call. The origin of this receptor is a man aged 50 to 59 with active COVID-19. What was sequenced was peripheral blood. CDR3 protein: CASSYDWRWGYTF. DNA for the CDR3: TGTGCCAGCAGTTACGATTGGAGGTGGGGCTACACCTTC.